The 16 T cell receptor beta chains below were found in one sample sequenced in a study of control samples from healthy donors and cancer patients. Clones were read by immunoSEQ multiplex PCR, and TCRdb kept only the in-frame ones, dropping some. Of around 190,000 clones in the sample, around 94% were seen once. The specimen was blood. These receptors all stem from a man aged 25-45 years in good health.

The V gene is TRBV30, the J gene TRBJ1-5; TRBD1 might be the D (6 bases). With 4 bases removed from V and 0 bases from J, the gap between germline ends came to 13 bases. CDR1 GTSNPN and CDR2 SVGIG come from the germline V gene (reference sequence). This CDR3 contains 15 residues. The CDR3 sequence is CAWNIGGTSNQPQHF. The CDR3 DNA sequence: TGTGCCTGGAATATAGGGGGGACTAGCAATCAGCCCCAGCATTTT.

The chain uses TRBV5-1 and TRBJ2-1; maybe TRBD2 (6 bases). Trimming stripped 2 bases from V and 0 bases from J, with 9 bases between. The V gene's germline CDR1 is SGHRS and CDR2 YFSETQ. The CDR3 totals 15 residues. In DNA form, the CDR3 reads TGCGCCAGCAGCTTCCTAGCGCACTCCTACAATGAGCAGTTCTTC. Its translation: CASSFLAHSYNEQFF. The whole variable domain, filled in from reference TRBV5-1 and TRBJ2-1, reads KAGVTQTPRYLIKTRGQQVTLSCSPISGHRSVSWYQQTPGQGLQFLFEYFSETQRNKGNFPGRFSGRQFSNSRSEMNVSTLELGDSALYLCASSFLAHSYNEQFFGPGTRLTVL.

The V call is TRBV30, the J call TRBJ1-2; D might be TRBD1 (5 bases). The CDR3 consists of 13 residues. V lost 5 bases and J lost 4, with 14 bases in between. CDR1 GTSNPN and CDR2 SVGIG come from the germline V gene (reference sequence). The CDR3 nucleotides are TGTGCCTGGTGGGGGGAGGGTCCCTATGGCTACACCTTC. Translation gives CAWWGEGPYGYTF.

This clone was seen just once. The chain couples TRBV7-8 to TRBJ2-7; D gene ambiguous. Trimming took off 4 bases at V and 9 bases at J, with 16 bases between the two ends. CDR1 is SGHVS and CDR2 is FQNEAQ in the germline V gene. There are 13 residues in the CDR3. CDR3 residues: CASSSRLDAVQYF. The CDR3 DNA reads TGTGCCAGCAGCTCCCGGCTAGACGCCGTGCAGTACTTC.

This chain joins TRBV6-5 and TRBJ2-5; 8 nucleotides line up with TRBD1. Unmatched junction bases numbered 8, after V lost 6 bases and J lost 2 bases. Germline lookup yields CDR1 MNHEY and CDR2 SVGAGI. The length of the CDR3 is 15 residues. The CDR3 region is CASSPGQVIQETQYF. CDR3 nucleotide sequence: TGTGCCAGCAGCCCGGGACAGGTCATACAAGAGACCCAGTACTTC.

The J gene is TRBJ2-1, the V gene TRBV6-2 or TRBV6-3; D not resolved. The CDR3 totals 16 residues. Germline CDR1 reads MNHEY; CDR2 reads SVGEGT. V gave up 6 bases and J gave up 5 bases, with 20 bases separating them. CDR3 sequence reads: CASSPTRQTRNNEQFF. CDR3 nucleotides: TGTGCCAGCAGCCCTACTCGCCAGACCCGGAACAATGAGCAGTTCTTC.

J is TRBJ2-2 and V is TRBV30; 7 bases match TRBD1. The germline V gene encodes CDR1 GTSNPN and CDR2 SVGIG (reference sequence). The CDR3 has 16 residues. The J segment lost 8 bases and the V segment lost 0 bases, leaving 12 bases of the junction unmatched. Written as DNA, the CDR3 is TGTGCCTGGAGTGTACGTCCAGGGGGTCTTCGAGGGGAGCTGTTTTTT. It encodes CAWSVRPGGLRGELFF.

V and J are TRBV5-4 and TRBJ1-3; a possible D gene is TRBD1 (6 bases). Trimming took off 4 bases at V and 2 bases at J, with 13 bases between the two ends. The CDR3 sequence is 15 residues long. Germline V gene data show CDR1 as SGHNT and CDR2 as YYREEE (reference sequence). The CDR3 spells CASSHTQGPGNTIYF. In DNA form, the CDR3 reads TGTGCCAGCAGCCATACCCAGGGGCCTGGAAACACCATATATTTT.

CDR3 nucleotide sequence: TGTGCCAGCGCATACGGCAGTTCCTACGAGCAGTACTTC. It yields the protein CASAYGSSYEQYF. The chain uses TRBV28 and TRBJ2-7; D is unclear. The ends were cut back, 8 bases at V and 1 base at J, with 12 bases in the middle. The CDR3 extends over 13 amino acids. Germline-derived CDR1 and CDR2 are MDHEN and SYDVKM.

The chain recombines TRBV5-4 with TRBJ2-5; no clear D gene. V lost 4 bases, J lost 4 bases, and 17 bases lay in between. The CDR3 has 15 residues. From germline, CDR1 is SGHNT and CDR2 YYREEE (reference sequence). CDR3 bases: TGTGCCAGCAGCCCCGATAGTGAGTTGTTAGAGACCCAGTACTTC. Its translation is CASSPDSELLETQYF.

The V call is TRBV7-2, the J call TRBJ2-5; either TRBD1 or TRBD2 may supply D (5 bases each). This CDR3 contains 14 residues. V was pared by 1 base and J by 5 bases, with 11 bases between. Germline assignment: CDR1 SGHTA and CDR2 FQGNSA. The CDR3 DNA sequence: TGTGCCAGCAGCTTAGACCGGGGCCCTGAGACCCAGTACTTC. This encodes CASSLDRGPETQYF.

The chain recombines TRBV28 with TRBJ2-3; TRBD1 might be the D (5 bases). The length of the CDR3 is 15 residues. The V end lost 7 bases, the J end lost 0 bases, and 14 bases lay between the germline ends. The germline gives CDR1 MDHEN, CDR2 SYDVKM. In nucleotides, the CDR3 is TGTGCCAGCACCAACTGGACACCAAGCACAGATACGCAGTATTTT. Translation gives CASTNWTPSTDTQYF.

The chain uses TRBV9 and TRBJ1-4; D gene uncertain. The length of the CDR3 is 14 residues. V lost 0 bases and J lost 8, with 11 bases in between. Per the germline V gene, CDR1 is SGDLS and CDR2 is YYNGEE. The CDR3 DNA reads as TGTGCCAGCAGCGTAGACCTGGCAGACGAAAAACTGTTTTTT. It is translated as CASSVDLADEKLFF.

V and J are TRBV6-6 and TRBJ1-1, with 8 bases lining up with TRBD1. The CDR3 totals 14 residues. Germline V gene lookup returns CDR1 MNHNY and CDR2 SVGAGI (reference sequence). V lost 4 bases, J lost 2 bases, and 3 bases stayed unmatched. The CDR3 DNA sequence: TGTGCCAGCAGTTTGACAGGGGTCAACACTGAAGCTTTCTTT. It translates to CASSLTGVNTEAFF.

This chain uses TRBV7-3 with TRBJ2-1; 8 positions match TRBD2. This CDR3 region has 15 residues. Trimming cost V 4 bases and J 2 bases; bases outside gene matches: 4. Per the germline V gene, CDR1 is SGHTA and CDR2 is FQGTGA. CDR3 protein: CASSSQREPYNEQFF. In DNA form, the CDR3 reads TGTGCCAGCAGCTCCCAGCGGGAGCCCTACAATGAGCAGTTCTTC.

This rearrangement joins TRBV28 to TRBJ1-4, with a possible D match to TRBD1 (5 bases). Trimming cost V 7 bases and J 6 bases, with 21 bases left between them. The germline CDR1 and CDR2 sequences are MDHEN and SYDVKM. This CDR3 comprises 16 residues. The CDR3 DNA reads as TGTGCCAGCAACCCTAGGGGAGGGGCGCCGGATGAAAAACTGTTTTTT. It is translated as CASNPRGGAPDEKLFF.